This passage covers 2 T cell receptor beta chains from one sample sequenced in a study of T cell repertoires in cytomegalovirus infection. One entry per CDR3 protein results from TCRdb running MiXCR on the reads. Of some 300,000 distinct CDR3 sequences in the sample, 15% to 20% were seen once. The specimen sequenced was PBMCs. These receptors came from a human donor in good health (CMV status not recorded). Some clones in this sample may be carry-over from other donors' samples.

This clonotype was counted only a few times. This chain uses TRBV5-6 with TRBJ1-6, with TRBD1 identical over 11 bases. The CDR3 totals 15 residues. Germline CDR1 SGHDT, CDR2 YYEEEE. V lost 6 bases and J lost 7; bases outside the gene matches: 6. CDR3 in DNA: TGTGCCAGCAAACTCGGGGACAGGGGGAATTCACCCCTCCACTTT. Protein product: CASKLGDRGNSPLHF.

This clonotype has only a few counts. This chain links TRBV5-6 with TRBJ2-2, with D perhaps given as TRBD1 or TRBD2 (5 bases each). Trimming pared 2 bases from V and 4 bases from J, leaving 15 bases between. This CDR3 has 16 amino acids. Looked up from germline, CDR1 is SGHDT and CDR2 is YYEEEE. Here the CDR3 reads CASSFRFEGRTGELFF. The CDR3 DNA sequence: TGTGCCAGCAGCTTTCGGTTCGAGGGGCGCACCGGGGAGCTGTTTTTT.